This paragraph covers one T cell receptor (beta chain) sequence. The source of the sample is a study of blood T cell repertoires in COVID-19. This CDR3 region has 13 residues. Trimming removed 6 bases from V and 1 base from J, with 9 bases in between. Germline assignment: CDR1 MNHEY and CDR2 SVGEGT. Some clones are missing from TCRdb's copy, which holds only in-frame ones; the method was immunoSEQ multiplex PCR. The data show tens of thousands of clones, more than 65% seen once. The V call is TRBV6-2 or TRBV6-3, the J call TRBJ1-1; D is possibly TRBD1 (5 bases). This receptor was taken from a man aged 65-85 years with COVID-19, enrolled during active disease. Input material: peripheral blood. The CDR3 spells CASSDRSNTEAFF. CDR3 sequence (DNA): TGTGCCAGCAGCGACAGATCGAACACTGAAGCTTTCTTT.